This T cell receptor beta chain was identified during a study of blood T cell repertoires in COVID-19. Study-level background: The study drew acute and convalescent COVID-19 samples from the United States, Italy and Spain. Sources were T cells, B-cell-depleted T cells, or PBMCs; the material itself was cDNA or gDNA.

Generated by immunoSEQ multiplex PCR, the TCRdb table keeps only in-frame clones and is missing some. The profile covers roughly 200,000 clones, with roughly 90% appearing a single time and approximately 0.48% taken by the ten largest. The germline CDR1 and CDR2 sequences are SGHKS and YYEKEE (reference sequence). This CDR3 spans 16 amino acids. V was cut by 4 bases and J by 0 bases, with 15 bases left in between. This rearrangement joins TRBV5-5 to TRBJ2-3, with a tentative D call TRBD2 (5 bases). The receptor was derived from a man aged 45-65 years with acute or convalescent COVID-19. The sample taken for sequencing was peripheral blood. The CDR3 DNA reads as TGTGCCAGCAGCGCGGGCGTTGTTAGCAGCACAGATACGCAGTATTTT. The encoded protein is CASSAGVVSSTDTQYF.